This TCR beta chain was captured in a study of beta chain features in type 1 diabetes. Background on the study: All samples yielded some 110 million examined sorted cells.

The CDR3 extends over 15 amino acids. Germline CDR1 reads MNHNY; CDR2 reads SVGAGI (reference sequence). The V and J ends lost 2 bases and 3 bases, in that order; junction bases with no gene match: 2. Every isolated RNA sample was fully reverse transcribed, so sequencing captured expressed TCRB transcripts. Sequenced by immunoSEQ multiplex PCR; TCRdb stores in-frame clones only, minus some. The table lists around 140,000 clones, roughly 10% of them singletons. This clone was seen ten or more times. The origin of this receptor is a man between 18 and 35 years old in good health. Sequencing used naive CD4+ T cells from blood. The V gene is TRBV6-6, the J gene TRBJ2-2; 8 bases fit TRBD1. For the CDR3, the DNA is TGTGCCAGCAGTTACGGGACAGGTTACACCGGGGAGCTGTTTTTT. Translating it yields CASSYGTGYTGELFF.